This T cell receptor beta chain comes out of a study of chemoradiotherapy in HPV16-positive cancers (dated by TCRdb to between 2021 and 2023). As for the study more broadly: Candidate HPV-specific T-cell clones and common TCR motifs were defined by functional T-cell assays performed on cells from a couple of HPV16-positive patients. TCR repertoires from 86 patients with HPV-related cancers were then used to track the candidate HPV-specific TCRs and motifs. Whether T-cell immunity against the HPV oncoproteins E6 and E7 changes during chemoradiotherapy and whether survival is affected by this immunity were examined in the study. What the study reported, not specific to this receptor: Improved recurrence-free survival in HPV16-positive patients was associated with expansion of HPV-responsive T cells during chemoradiotherapy. Expansion of candidate HPV-specific clones and E7-related TCR motifs was observed in the tumor microenvironment during treatment, whereas no such expansion was observed for non-HPV-specific T cells. Only a couple of HPV16-positive patients were used to derive the functional definition of HPV-specific T cells, and the survival association was reported for HPV16-positive patients.

The germline V end is reduced by 3 bases and the J end by 6 bases; junction bases left unmatched: 1. The germline V gene sets CDR1 to KGHSH and CDR2 to LQKENI. Including the terminal cysteine and phenylalanine, the CDR3 comprises 13 residues. Only the CDR3 region is kept as DNA, spanning 39 bases read in frame from base 1. The method was the immunoSEQ multiplex PCR assay. TCRdb obtained this table from immuneACCESS and retained in-frame rearrangements with V and J assigned. These tables miss some clones; where compared with another copy, unresolved V genes account for less than half of the shortfall, and the remainder is unexplained. The sample includes 25,000 to 30,000 clones, with 90% to 95% observed a single time. The leading ten clones occupy roughly 20% of the sample. Repertoires were sampled repeatedly over the course of chemoradiotherapy so that clonal expansion in the tumor microenvironment could be followed.

Concerning this clone itself: What antigen it recognizes has not been identified. No clone much larger than this one lies a single base away; base qualities are absent.

Sequences were derived from blood, sampled from a patient who underwent chemoradiotherapy. This chain is built from TRBV18 and TRBJ2-2, and TRBD2 matches 7 of the central bases. The clonotype comes from a human donor with HPV-associated anogenital cancer. The DNA reads TGTGCCAGCTCACCCAGCGGGGCCGGGGAGCTGTTTTTT. Translated, this is CASSPSGAGELFF.